A single sample gave rise to the 26 T cell receptor beta chains below, sequenced in a study of cytomegalovirus exposure and HLA in healthy donors. It was with 60 Vbeta and 13 Jbeta primers that the PCR ran. Profiling relied on immunoSEQ multiplex PCR, and the TCRdb table lists in-frame clones only, not all of them. The sample yields over 150,000 clones, approximately 81% seen once. Sequenced: PBMCs. These receptors originate from a man aged 18 to 29 in good health and CMV-seronegative.

The genes are TRBV18 and TRBJ2-5, with TRBD1 identical over 7 bases. V shed 4 bases, J shed 3 bases, and the junction held 5 bases outside the gene matches. CDR3 size: 14 residues. Germline CDR1 is KGHSH and CDR2 is LQKENI. CDR3 DNA: TGTGCCAGCTCACGAACTCAGGGGGAAGAGACCCAGTACTTC. Amino acids: CASSRTQGEETQYF. Combining the CDR3 with reference TRBV18 and TRBJ2-5 gives the whole variable domain NAGVMQNPRHLVRRRGQEARLRCSPMKGHSHVYWYRQLPEEGLKFMVYLQKENIIDESGMPKERFSAEFPKEGPSILRIQQVVRGDSAAYFCASSRTQGEETQYFGPGTRLLVL.

This chain uses TRBV10-3 with TRBJ2-7; possibly TRBD2 for D (5 bases). Deletions cut 6 bases from V and 7 bases from J, with 16 bases between. This CDR3 contains 13 residues. CDR1 is ENHRY, CDR2 SYGVKD, per germline. Here the CDR3 reads CAISHPGSREQYF. The CDR3 DNA follows: TGTGCCATCAGCCATCCGGGGTCGCGGGAGCAGTACTTC.

The CDR3 protein is CASSVAPDEQFF. CDR3 bases: TGTGCCAGCAGCGTAGCTCCGGATGAGCAGTTCTTC. This chain joins TRBV9 and TRBJ2-1; D unresolved. Per germline, CDR1 SGDLS and CDR2 YYNGEE. The CDR3 runs to 12 residues. V lost 0 bases and J 8 bases, leaving 6 bases between the germline ends. Full variable domain (outside the CDR3, taken from reference TRBV9 and TRBJ2-1): DSGVTQTPKHLITATGQRVTLRCSPRSGDLSVYWYQQSLDQGLQFLIQYYNGEERAKGNILERFSAQQFPDLHSELNLSSLELGDSALYFCASSVAPDEQFFGPGTRLTVL.

V and J are TRBV14 and TRBJ2-6; no clear D gene. Trimming cost V 1 base and J 4 bases, with 14 bases left between them. From germline, CDR1 is SGHDN and CDR2 FVKESK. CDR3 length: 17 amino acids. In nucleotides, the CDR3 is TGTGCCAGCAGCCAAGCCCTCGGCCTGAGGGGGGCCAACGTCCTGACTTTC. Its protein product is CASSQALGLRGANVLTF. Full variable domain (missing parts from reference TRBV14 and TRBJ2-6): EAGVTQFPSHSVIEKGQTVTLRCDPISGHDNLYWYRRVMGKEIKFLLHFVKESKQDESGMPNNRFLAERTGGTYSTLKVQPAELEDSGVYFCASSQALGLRGANVLTFGAGSRLTVL.

V is TRBV29-1 and J is TRBJ2-2, with D unresolved. Per germline, CDR1 SQVTM and CDR2 ANQGSEA. The CDR3 totals 12 residues. V was trimmed by 5 bases and J by 7 bases, leaving 11 bases between them. Written as DNA, the CDR3 is TGCAGCGTTCGCCCCCCGGGCGGGGAGCTGTTTTTT. This encodes CSVRPPGGELFF.

This chain uses TRBV10-1 with TRBJ2-3, with D perhaps TRBD2 (6 bases). Per germline, CDR1 WNHNN and CDR2 SYGVQD (reference sequence). Between the trimmed V and J ends, which lost 3 bases and 1 base, there was a span of 17 bases. CDR3 length equals 17 residues. The DNA of the CDR3 is TGCGCCAGCAGTGAATTATATCCGGGAGCGGGCACAGATACGCAGTATTTT. The encoded protein is CASSELYPGAGTDTQYF.

This clone was seen more than once but under ten times. V gene TRBV5-4 combines with J gene TRBJ1-2, with D perhaps TRBD1 (5 bases). The CDR3 is 13 amino acids. Germline CDR1 reads SGHNT; CDR2 reads YYREEE (reference sequence). The ends were cut back, 3 bases at V and 2 bases at J, with 8 bases in the middle. The CDR3 region has the DNA TGTGCCAGCAGCTCGCGACAGAACTATGGCTACACCTTC. Translated, it gives CASSSRQNYGYTF.

This clone has more than one count but fewer than ten. The genes are TRBV11-3 and TRBJ2-7, with a possible D match to TRBD2 (6 bases). The V end was cut by 1 base, the J end by 3 bases, with 10 bases between. The CDR3 is 14 amino acids. Germline CDR1 SGHNT, CDR2 YENEEA. For the CDR3, the DNA is TGTGCCAGCAGCTTAGCGGGAGACCTCTACGAGCAGTACTTC. It yields the protein CASSLAGDLYEQYF.

Remarks on this clone: The junction departs from the called germline gene at one end, perhaps through a read error. Additional DNA sequences in this sample encode the identical CDR3. V and J are TRBV2 and TRBJ2-3, with TRBD2 as a possible D gene (7 bases). The CDR3 is 14 amino acids. Germline-derived CDR1 and CDR2 are SNHLY and FYNNEI. The CDR3 is CASREGGGSDTQYF. The DNA of the CDR3 is TGTGCCAGCAGAGAAGGGGGAGGGAGCGATACGCAGTATTTT.

This sequence joins TRBV7-2 and TRBJ2-5; the D gene is possibly TRBD2 (8 bases). Germline CDR1 SGHTA, CDR2 FQGNSA. CDR3 length: 15 amino acids. The V gene lost 5 bases and the J gene lost 7 bases, with 20 bases spanning the gap. The CDR3 loop is CASSQGGGRTGTQYF. In DNA, the CDR3 is TGTGCCAGCAGCCAAGGGGGCGGGAGGACAGGGACCCAGTACTTC.

Remarks on this clone: Other DNA sequences in the sample encode the same CDR3. The gene calls are TRBV7-2 and TRBJ2-7, with 10 positions matching TRBD2. The CDR3 extends over 14 amino acids. V dropped 1 base and J dropped 5; count of bases not matched to a gene: 2. Germline V CDR1 and CDR2: SGHTA, FQGNSA. The CDR3 DNA sequence: TGTGCCAGCAGCTTAGGACTAGCGGGCGACGAGCAGTACTTC. It specifies CASSLGLAGDEQYF.

The chain links TRBV4-3 to TRBJ2-7; a weak D match, TRBD1 (6 bases). Germline assignment: CDR1 LGHNA and CDR2 YSLEER. Trimming cost V 11 bases and J 7 bases, with 24 bases left between them. This CDR3 contains 14 residues. CDR3 residues: CAHRYRATFQEQYF. The CDR3 nucleotides are TGCGCCCATCGATACAGGGCCACCTTTCAGGAGCAGTACTTC.

The V gene is TRBV10-3, the J gene TRBJ2-5; 9 nucleotides align to TRBD2. The J call may be wrong; the DNA end is better matched by TRBJ2-7. This CDR3 is built from 16 residues. From germline, CDR1 is ENHRY and CDR2 SYGVKD. The CDR3 nucleotides are TGTGCCATCAGTGGAGCTGGGGCGGGAGGGCCCTACGAGCAGTACTTC. As protein: CAISGAGAGGPYEQYF.

The rearrangement links TRBV7-9 to TRBJ1-4, with TRBD1 identical over 8 bases. The CDR3 extends over 14 amino acids. V gave up 6 bases and J gave up 6 bases; unmatched junction bases: 6. CDR1 and CDR2 from the germline V gene are SEHNR and FQNEAQ (reference sequence). This CDR3 reads CASRPQGADEKLFF. The CDR3 DNA reads TGTGCCAGCAGGCCTCAGGGGGCGGATGAAAAACTGTTTTTT.

The chain joins TRBV9 to TRBJ2-3, with TRBD2 matching 7 bases. Looked up from germline, CDR1 is SGDLS and CDR2 is YYNGEE. The CDR3 runs to 13 residues. With 6 bases clipped from V and 4 bases from J, the junction kept 5 bases outside the gene matches. CDR3 amino acids: CASTRGRADTQYF. DNA for the CDR3: TGTGCCAGCACCCGAGGGAGGGCAGATACGCAGTATTTT.

V usage is TRBV6-5 and J usage is TRBJ1-4; D remains unclear. Deletions cut 5 bases from V and 0 bases from J, with 10 bases between. This CDR3 is 15 amino acids long. Germline V gene data show CDR1 as MNHEY and CDR2 as SVGAGI. CDR3 amino acids: CASSIAAATNEKLFF. The DNA of the CDR3 is TGTGCCAGCAGTATCGCGGCTGCAACTAATGAAAAACTGTTTTTT.

The gene calls are TRBV5-1 and TRBJ2-2; perhaps TRBD1 as D (6 bases). V was shortened by 5 bases and J by 8 bases, with 16 bases between the two germline ends. The CDR3 consists of 14 residues. CDR1 and CDR2 from the germline V gene are SGHRS and YFSETQ. For the CDR3, the DNA is TGCGCCAGCAGGCCTGGGGCCAGGGGAGGGGAGCTGTTTTTT. Its translation is CASRPGARGGELFF.

The chain employs TRBV5-6 and TRBJ1-1, with D perhaps TRBD1 (5 bases). Trimming removed 3 bases from V and 4 bases from J, with 13 bases in between. Per the germline V gene, CDR1 is SGHDT and CDR2 is YYEEEE. This CDR3 region has 14 residues. CDR3 protein: CASSSLGTLTEAFF. CDR3 sequence (DNA): TGTGCCAGCAGCTCCCTAGGGACTCTCACTGAAGCTTTCTTT.

A single count supports this clone. The J gene is TRBJ1-6, the V gene TRBV27, with D unclear. CDR3 length: 13 residues. The V end lost 0 bases, the J end lost 6 bases, and 3 bases lay between the germline ends. Germline V gene lookup returns CDR1 MNHEY and CDR2 SMNVEV (reference sequence). The CDR3 here is CASSLSVNSPLHF. DNA for the CDR3: TGTGCCAGCAGTTTATCCGTTAATTCACCCCTCCACTTT.

V gene TRBV6-6 combines with J gene TRBJ2-2, with TRBD1 matching 7 bases. V gave up 7 bases and J gave up 5 bases; unmatched junction bases: 10. CDR3 length: 15 residues. From germline, CDR1 is MNHNY and CDR2 SVGAGI (reference sequence). For the CDR3, the DNA is TGTGCCAGCACCGCCACAGGGGCCCCTACCGGGGAGCTGTTTTTT. It yields the protein CASTATGAPTGELFF.

This chain joins TRBV6-4 and TRBJ2-1; TRBD2 might be the D (6 bases). V was trimmed by 7 bases and J by 3 bases, leaving 25 bases between them. CDR1 and CDR2 from the germline V gene are MRHNA and SNTAGT. The CDR3 is made up of 18 amino acids. The CDR3 reads CASNRVYPAGPHYNEQFF. CDR3 nucleotides: TGTGCCAGCAACCGAGTTTACCCGGCGGGACCCCACTACAATGAGCAGTTCTTC.

In DNA form, the CDR3 reads TGTGCCAGCAGCGAGGACTTAGCTGCCGAGCAGTACTTC. Its translation is CASSEDLAAEQYF. The chain employs TRBV9 and TRBJ2-7; the D gene is possibly TRBD2 (5 bases). The CDR3 runs to 13 residues. The V gene lost 3 bases and the J gene lost 6 bases, with 13 bases spanning the gap. Germline-derived CDR1 and CDR2 are SGDLS and YYNGEE. Drawing the rest from reference TRBV9 and TRBJ2-7, the complete variable domain is DSGVTQTPKHLITATGQRVTLRCSPRSGDLSVYWYQQSLDQGLQFLIQYYNGEERAKGNILERFSAQQFPDLHSELNLSSLELGDSALYFCASSEDLAAEQYFGPGTRLTVT.

The J gene is TRBJ2-3, the V gene TRBV6-1; 9 nucleotides agree with TRBD2. CDR3 length: 15 amino acids. The junction had 17 bases not matched to a gene; V was cut back by 11 bases and J by 8 bases. CDR1 MNHNS and CDR2 SASEGT come from the germline V gene. CDR3 sequence: CAGSLTSGTQTTQYF. The DNA for the CDR3 is TGTGCCGGATCCCTGACTAGCGGCACACAGACTACGCAGTATTTT.

The chain recombines TRBV28 with TRBJ2-1; 10 bases line up with TRBD2. The CDR3 loop spans 16 amino acids. V lost 3 bases and J lost 5; bases outside the gene matches: 7. CDR1 MDHEN and CDR2 SYDVKM come from the germline V gene. CDR3 sequence (DNA): TGTGCCAGCAGTTTCAGCAGCGGGAGGGCCCACAATGAGCAGTTCTTC. Translated, it gives CASSFSSGRAHNEQFF.

The chain carries TRBV6-5 and TRBJ2-1, with a possible D match to TRBD2 (6 bases). The CDR3 has 14 residues. In germline, CDR1 is MNHEY, CDR2 SVGAGI. V lost 6 bases and J 3 bases, leaving 12 bases between the germline ends. DNA for the CDR3: TGTGCCAGCAGCCCCCCCGGGGGCTACAATGAGCAGTTCTTC. This gives the protein CASSPPGGYNEQFF.

V gene TRBV14 combines with J gene TRBJ2-6; D call uncertain. The CDR3 is 14 residues long. The germline V gene has CDR1 SGHDN and CDR2 FVKESK. The V and J ends lost 2 bases and 2 bases respectively, with 4 bases between them. In DNA, the CDR3 is TGTGCCAGCAGCCAAAATACTGGGGCCAACGTCCTGACTTTC. This gives the protein CASSQNTGANVLTF.